The TCR beta chain under discussion was sequenced for a study of blood T cell repertoires in COVID-19. In the study overall: Samples taken during acute and convalescent COVID-19 were collected in the United States, Italy and Spain. The analysed material was cDNA or gDNA that came from T cells, B-cell-depleted T cells, or PBMCs.

Authors' data handling: Reference gene primers were amplified, and this amplification served to estimate nucleated cell counts. This table comes from immunoSEQ multiplex PCR, and its TCRdb copy is limited to in-frame clones, with some not included. The V and J calls and clone size were taken over from that table, and D and trimming were inferred from the DNA. The sample has fewer than 120,000 clones, about 90% seen once. Trimming cost V 2 bases and J 8 bases; bases outside gene matches: 7. The CDR3 has 16 residues. The germline V gene encodes CDR1 LGHNA and CDR2 YNFKEQ. The rearrangement joins TRBV4-2 to TRBJ2-1, with 12 bases lining up with TRBD2. The TCR originated in a human donor in a cohort sampled during active COVID-19. Sample: peripheral blood. The CDR3 loop is CASSQQETSGSDEQFF. The CDR3 coding sequence is TGTGCCAGCAGCCAACAAGAGACTAGCGGGAGCGATGAGCAGTTCTTC.